This T cell receptor beta chain comes out of a study of cytomegalovirus exposure and HLA in healthy donors (dated by TCRdb to the late 2010s). Concerning the study at large: In an earlier analysis of some 550 of the donors, approximately 260 Gb of sequence data and 90 million to 120 million unique TCR beta sequences from 180 million or so T cells were reported. Class I and class II HLA loci were covered by the typing at four-digit resolution. An earlier analysis of several hundred of the donors applied high-throughput TCR beta sequencing to assess whether each TCR beta V gene segment acted as functional or pseudogenic. The study was designed to test whether signatures of past pathogen exposure could be identified by cataloging public T cell receptors. The number of typed donors differed by locus: roughly 629-640 for A, B, C, DRB1 and DQB1; 500 to 550 for DQA1; around 610 for DPA1; and around 470 for DPB1. A later analysis re-examined previously published TCR beta repertoires from several hundred donors and added high-resolution HLA genotyping to investigate patterns of TCR occurrence. Of the roughly 390 genotyped donors, about 84% fell in the genetic ancestry cluster associated with self-reported Caucasian donors. The later analysis used no new phenotypic data to find candidate immune exposures, relying instead on TCR beta sequences and their occurrence across donors. All discovery cohort repertoires had been generated on a single sequencing platform. Donor age, sex, ethnicity and CMV serostatus were compiled together with the repertoire data. To predict cytomegalovirus infection status, the study brought together high-throughput TCR immunosequencing, statistical association of individual TCRs with disease status, and machine learning. Roughly five DR-DQ haplotypes were handled as single units for association and clustering because linkage in the cohort was strong. The T cell repertoires of under 750 subjects were profiled by immunosequencing and related to cytomegalovirus serostatus. Roughly 300 gigabases of sequencing data and around 80 million unique TCR sequences made up an early release that covered roughly 670 HLA-typed donors. Besides the first cohort of under 700 subjects, a separate validation cohort made up of 120 different subjects was used. A later genetic analysis used genome-wide SNP genotypes for 398 of the 666 donors, treating that subset as a discovery cohort. On average, around 230,000 unique TCR beta nucleotide sequences were sequenced per donor among several hundred genotyped donors of the cohort, with roughly 18% of those sequences being non-productive.

Libraries came from the immunoSEQ multiplex PCR assay. For the multiplex PCR, a mixture combining 60 forward primers for TCR Vbeta segments and 13 reverse primers for TCR Jbeta segments was used. A multiplex PCR assay on genomic DNA amplified the CDR3 region of rearranged TCR beta genes. Amplified TCR beta libraries were sequenced as 87-base-pair reads on the Illumina HiSeq System. Processing in the source paper ran as follows. In a later analysis, 70 million to 95 million unique TCR beta chains were counted across the 650 to 700 repertoires, and around 10 million of these chains were shared by at least two donors. A nearest-neighbor algorithm error-corrected the raw reads and collapsed the reads into unique sequences, merging closely related sequences to remove PCR and sequencing errors. To assign V, D and J gene segments, CDR3 sequences were aligned to IMGT reference sequences. For a sequence to be retained, a match of at least six nucleotides to both a V gene segment and a J gene segment was required. A rearrangement counted as productive if the CDR3 had no stop codons and remained in frame with V and J, and every other rearrangement counted as non-productive. Following IMGT convention, CDR3 was defined as the stretch from the second conserved V-encoded cysteine to the conserved J-encoded phenylalanine. The earlier analysis of 500 to 750 of the donors excluded any sequence lacking an unambiguous match to a single V gene segment. In an earlier analysis of more than 500 of the donors, a V segment was called functional when productive rearrangements were above 56.7%, and segregating when the standard deviation between donors exceeded 5%. A statistical classification framework was built to diagnose cytomegalovirus status from the catalog of TCR beta chain sequences. In a later analysis, TCR nucleotide sequences were compared against IMGT/GENE-DB human TR gene sequences so that V and J genes could be assigned. Using the TCRdist pipeline, a later analysis assigned CDR3 sequences along with most-parsimonious VDJ recombination scenarios. In a later analysis, each TCR beta chain was defined by its CDR3 amino acid sequence together with its V-gene family, and reads without a unique V-gene family were excluded. A later analysis removed 500 to 650 highly shared, low-generation-probability nucleotide sequences to deal with suspected cross-contamination and a sequencing artifact. A later analysis calculated a clonal expansion index for each public chain from normalized within-repertoire ranks of inferred template counts. A later analysis computed generation probabilities with a VDJ recombination model fitted to out-of-frame rearrangements, and checked the results against IGoR. Hypergeometric tests were used in a later analysis to score TCR-TCR, TCR-HLA and TCR-CMV co-occurrence, with a repertoire-size bias correction applied to the TCR pairs. A later analysis estimated false discovery rates by permuting HLA or CMV assignments 20 times. A later analysis grouped co-occurring TCRs with DBSCAN, adding TCRdist sequence similarity when clustering within HLA-allele-positive subsets. For co-occurrence clustering, repertoires with fewer than 30,000 or more than 120,000 public chains were excluded, along with roughly 5 repertoires with anomalous nucleotide sharing. TCRdb obtained this table from immuneACCESS and retained in-frame rearrangements with V and J assigned. These tables miss some clones; where compared with another copy, unresolved V genes account for less than half of the shortfall, and the remainder is unexplained. V, J and clone size are those of that table, while D and trimming were read from the DNA. Recorded for this sample are about 140,000 clones; more than 70% of them occurred a single time. Of the sample, about 2.5% falls within the top ten clones.

On the study overall, not on this receptor specifically: Several of the top co-occurrence clusters appeared to be linked to parvovirus B19, influenza, CMV and Epstein-Barr virus, according to a later analysis. HLA typing was unavailable for some donors at each locus, so association tests used only the typed subset. A further reported finding was that TCR beta sequences accurately predicted the HLA-A and HLA-B alleles for most subjects in the first cohort. In an earlier analysis of some 550 of the donors, most TCR beta V segments were observed in productive rearrangements about 87% or about 30% of the time, broadly matching IMGT annotations. In the study, some 160 TCR beta chains were listed as associated with cytomegalovirus. Strong co-occurrence of HLA alleles, especially DR and DQ, made assigning TCR associations to individual alleles difficult. In a later analysis, HLA-associated TCR beta chains showed more clonal expansion and lower generation probabilities than non-associated chains that were equally common. Correlated functional status among segregating V segments might reflect linkage disequilibrium, but an unknown experimental factor could not be ruled out. In a later analysis, TCR association rates were found to vary across HLA loci, with the most associated TCRs seen for DRB1 alleles and the fewest for HLA-C alleles. Approximately 16 rarely observed V segments, including chromosome 9 orphons, were excluded from the earlier analysis of approximately 500 of the donors because counts were too low. Only TCR beta chains were sequenced in this cohort, and the absence of alpha or paired-chain data limited detectable features. At a false discovery rate of 0.05, a later analysis linked 16,951 TCR beta sequences to specific HLA alleles. It was suggested by the authors that the approach could potentially be generalized to other disease states and immunological phenotypes. According to a later genetic analysis, donors in an Asian-associated ancestry cluster had fewer N-insertions in productive TCRs than the approximately 670-donor mean. An association between a missense DCLRE1C variant and V-gene and J-gene trimming of TCR beta chains was found in a later genetic analysis and replicated in an independent cohort. A cluster of highly shared sequence variants was judged likely to represent a technical artifact of the sequencing pipeline. Most TCR sequences were seen in very few donors, while some public TCRs were found in many individuals. Immune exposure information for the cohort was limited to CMV serostatus. In both the original and validation cohorts, the classifier was reported to diagnose cytomegalovirus status with high specificity and sensitivity. In vitro tests confirmed that three of the cytomegalovirus-associated TCR beta chains recognize cytomegalovirus antigens. Some IMGT-functional V segments, including TRBV6-2 and TRBV6-3, could not be distinguished by the 87-base-pair reads and were therefore excluded. In a later analysis, most CMV-associated TCR beta chains were found to appear HLA-restricted, with HLA associations seemingly driven largely by CMV exposure. Sequencing depth was assumed to be roughly uniform across donors in the presence/absence analyses, though that assumption may not hold.

The cohort comprised some 700 healthy bone marrow donors. Cohort members were all nominally healthy when sampled, although unrecorded immune exposures were likely present. The donor was CMV seronegative and belonged to the group of more than 300 seronegative cohort members. Each donor provided a peripheral blood sample, and peripheral blood mononuclear cells were used for TCR beta sequencing. The Qiagen DNeasy Blood Extraction Kit was used to extract genomic DNA from the blood cell samples. The CDR3 covers 15 residues, taking in both the cysteine and the phenylalanine. The read is trimmed to its CDR3 DNA, 45 bases read in frame from base 1. Taken from the germline V gene, the CDR1 and CDR2 loops are MNHNS and SASEGT. V lost 3 bases and J lost 0 bases; the stretch between them is 11 bases long. This clone was recorded once. This receptor's antigen is unknown. Base qualities were left out, and no much larger clone turns up one base away.

Sequenced sample: PBMCs. Recombination joined TRBV6-1 with TRBJ1-2; the D gene is possibly TRBD1, with 5 bases matching. This receptor was obtained from a man in his fifties or sixties in good health and CMV-seronegative. The CDR3 loop reads CASSDNRKANYGYTF. Here is the DNA: TGTGCCAGCAGTGATAACAGGAAAGCTAACTATGGCTACACCTTC.